One sample yielded the 21 T cell receptor beta chains listed below, sequenced in a study of OX40 agonist ivuxolimab in advanced cancers. Profiling relied on immunoSEQ multiplex PCR, and the TCRdb table lists in-frame clones only, not all of them. In the table there are under 85,000 clones, roughly 84% of which are singletons. Sequenced material: CD4+ or CD8+ T cells sorted from blood, taken in a trial of the OX40 agonist ivuxolimab. The receptor source for this set is an adult with an advanced solid tumor such as melanoma, head and neck, liver or kidney cancer.

The V gene is TRBV20-1, the J gene TRBJ2-1; D is unresolved. Trimming shortened V by 6 bases and J by 7 bases, and 7 bases separated the two germline ends. CDR1 is DFQATT and CDR2 is SNEGSKA in the germline V gene (reference sequence). The CDR3 length is 10 residues. The CDR3 loop reads CSAKGNEQFF. Written as DNA, the CDR3 is TGCAGTGCGAAGGGAAATGAGCAGTTCTTC.

J is TRBJ1-2 and V is TRBV7-2, with D maybe TRBD1 (6 bases). The CDR3 extends over 14 amino acids. V was trimmed by 0 bases and J by 2 bases, leaving 7 bases between them. Germline loops: CDR1 SGHTA, CDR2 FQGNSA. The CDR3 DNA reads TGTGCCAGCAGCTTAGCGCAGGGGAACTATGGCTACACCTTC. Translation: CASSLAQGNYGYTF.

The rearrangement joins TRBV7-9 to TRBJ2-2; D gene unclear. CDR3 length: 14 amino acids. Germline lookup yields CDR1 SEHNR and CDR2 FQNEAQ (reference sequence). V was pared by 5 bases and J by 1 base, with 8 bases between. The CDR3 reads CASSQTLNTGELFF. In DNA, the CDR3 is TGTGCCAGCAGCCAGACATTGAACACCGGGGAGCTGTTTTTT.

Concerning this clone itself: The same CDR3 is also encoded by other DNA sequences in this sample. The chain couples TRBV28 to TRBJ2-7; D call uncertain. V lost 2 bases to trimming and J lost 3 bases, with 8 bases between them. The CDR3 covers 13 residues. Germline V gene sequence: CDR1 MDHEN, CDR2 SYDVKM. CDR3 residues: CASSLPRHYEQYF. CDR3 coding DNA: TGTGCCAGCAGTTTACCCCGCCACTACGAGCAGTACTTC.

V gene TRBV7-2 combines with J gene TRBJ1-1; D is ambiguous. Germline CDR1 SGHTA, CDR2 FQGNSA. V lost 3 bases and J lost 0, with 11 bases in between. The CDR3 is made up of 15 amino acids. The CDR3 DNA reads TGTGCCAGCAGCTTTCTCCCGGGGTTGAACACTGAAGCTTTCTTT. Its protein product is CASSFLPGLNTEAFF.

About this clone: Other DNA sequences in the sample encode the same CDR3. The CDR3 spells CASSQDGHSNQPQHF. The CDR3, as DNA: TGCGCCAGCAGCCAAGATGGGCACAGCAATCAGCCCCAGCATTTT. The rearrangement uses TRBV4-3 and TRBJ1-5, with D unclear. Trimming stripped 0 bases from V and 1 base from J, with 7 bases between. The germline CDR1 and CDR2 sequences are LGHNA and YSLEER. The CDR3 runs 15 residues.

The chain has TRBV4-1 and TRBJ2-3; 10 positions match TRBD1. Germline assignment: CDR1 MGHRA and CDR2 YSYEKL. This CDR3 comprises 15 residues. Unmatched junction bases numbered 6, after V lost 5 bases and J lost 4 bases. The CDR3, as DNA: TGCGCCAGCAGCAAGGGACAGGGGACATCAGATACGCAGTATTTT. Protein sequence: CASSKGQGTSDTQYF.

This clone was counted between two and nine times. The chain carries TRBV11-2 and TRBJ2-3; D gene ambiguous. V lost 1 base to trimming and J lost 2 bases, with 10 bases between them. CDR1 SGHAT and CDR2 FQNNGV come from the germline V gene. The CDR3 runs 15 residues. The CDR3 DNA sequence: TGTGCCAGCAGCTTAGGCAGGCTCGACACAGATACGCAGTATTTT. Translation gives CASSLGRLDTDTQYF. Complete variable domain (other parts from reference TRBV11-2 and TRBJ2-3): EAGVAQSPRYKIIEKRQSVAFWCNPISGHATLYWYQQILGQGPKLLIQFQNNGVVDDSQLPKDRFSAERLKGVDSTLKIQPAKLEDSAVYLCASSLGRLDTDTQYFGPGTRLTVL.

This clone was recorded a few times. The gene calls are TRBV30 and TRBJ1-3; D possibly corresponds to TRBD1 (6 bases). V was cut by 4 bases and J by 1 base, with 17 bases left in between. This CDR3 spans 16 amino acids. Germline CDR1 is GTSNPN and CDR2 is SVGIG (reference sequence). The CDR3 sequence is CAWKGPGGISGNTIYF. CDR3 coding DNA: TGTGCCTGGAAAGGCCCGGGGGGCATTTCTGGAAACACCATATATTTT.

A note on this clone: In the same sample, other DNA sequences code for this CDR3. The chain combines TRBV5-1 with TRBJ1-1; D possibly corresponds to TRBD1 (5 bases). The CDR3 runs to 13 residues. V was shortened by 7 bases and J by 2 bases, with 12 bases between the two germline ends. In germline, CDR1 is SGHRS, CDR2 YFSETQ. As DNA, the CDR3 is TGCGCCAGCCGGCCGGGACCTAACACTGAAGCTTTCTTT. Translation gives CASRPGPNTEAFF.

This clone was observed a handful of times. The V gene is TRBV6-6, the J gene TRBJ2-7; 9 positions match TRBD2. Germline assignment: CDR1 MNHNY and CDR2 SVGAGI (reference sequence). The CDR3 sequence is 14 residues long. Losses at the gene ends were 8 bases for V and 0 bases for J; bases not matched to a gene: 5. The CDR3 is CASAPSGTSYEQYF. CDR3 nucleotide sequence: TGTGCCAGCGCCCCTAGCGGGACCTCCTACGAGCAGTACTTC.

The chain joins TRBV4-1 to TRBJ2-3, with D possibly TRBD1 on 5 matching bases. The CDR3 has 14 amino acids. Germline CDR1 reads MGHRA; CDR2 reads YSYEKL. V lost 5 bases and J lost 6, with 15 bases in between. CDR3 sequence reads: CASSFLGPTDTQYF. CDR3 in DNA: TGCGCCAGCAGCTTCCTGGGGCCCACCGATACGCAGTATTTT.

This sequence joins TRBV7-8 and TRBJ2-7; perhaps TRBD2 as D (6 bases). CDR1 is SGHVS and CDR2 is FQNEAQ in the germline V gene. V shed 1 base and J shed 2 bases, with 21 bases lying between them. This CDR3 comprises 18 residues. The CDR3 DNA reads as TGTGCCAGCAGCTTAGTTGGGGGGTTCGGGGCAGGGACCTACGAGCAGTACTTC. This gives the protein CASSLVGGFGAGTYEQYF. Variable domain in full (rest from reference TRBV7-8 and TRBJ2-7): GAGVSQSPRYKVAKRGQDVALRCDPISGHVSLFWYQQALGQGPEFLTYFQNEAQLDKSGLPSDRFFAERPEGSVSTLKIQRTQQEDSAVYLCASSLVGGFGAGTYEQYFGPGTRLTVT.

This clone was detected many times. The CDR3 DNA reads TGTGCCAGCAGTGAGCACTTCGGGACAGCCTATGGCTACACCTTC. Its translation: CASSEHFGTAYGYTF. This chain links TRBV2 with TRBJ1-2; 7 bases align to TRBD1. Germline V gene sequence: CDR1 SNHLY, CDR2 FYNNEI. This CDR3 has 15 amino acids. V was clipped by 3 bases and J by 4 bases; unmatched bases: 8.

The V call is TRBV10-3, the J call TRBJ2-5; D possibly uses TRBD1 or TRBD2 (6 bases each). Germline CDR1 and CDR2: ENHRY and SYGVKD. The CDR3 is made up of 12 amino acids. V was cut by 10 bases and J by 5 bases, with 14 bases left in between. The CDR3 is CATKGGKETQYF. The CDR3 DNA follows: TGTGCCACCAAAGGGGGGAAGGAGACCCAGTACTTC.

The V gene is TRBV19, the J gene TRBJ1-2; the D gene is possibly TRBD1 (6 bases). CDR1 LNHDA and CDR2 SQIVND come from the germline V gene (reference sequence). The CDR3 spans 17 residues. Trimming left V 7 bases short and J 6 bases short, with 27 bases between. CDR3 coding DNA: TGTGCCAGTAAGGGGTCAACAGGGCCCCTCACTACTAATGGCTACACCTTC. Residues: CASKGSTGPLTTNGYTF.

The chain joins TRBV6-6 to TRBJ1-5; no reliable D call. The CDR3 loop spans 15 amino acids. Germline loops: CDR1 MNHNY, CDR2 SVGAGI (reference sequence). V dropped 2 bases and J dropped 7 bases, with 15 bases sitting between them. The CDR3 DNA sequence: TGTGCCAGCAGTTACCCGGGCTCTGACGGGCAGCCCCAGCATTTT. It codes for CASSYPGSDGQPQHF.

This chain links TRBV19 with TRBJ2-7, with D tentatively TRBD1 or TRBD2 (7 bases each). Trimming shortened V by 1 base and J by 6 bases, and 16 bases separated the two germline ends. Germline lookup yields CDR1 LNHDA and CDR2 SQIVND (reference sequence). CDR3 length: 15 amino acids. The CDR3 region is CASSIGQGGPFEQYF. CDR3 DNA: TGTGCCAGTAGTATAGGACAGGGAGGGCCGTTCGAGCAGTACTTC.

The rearrangement links TRBV7-3 to TRBJ2-1, with D unclear. The CDR3 length is 13 residues. Germline V CDR1 and CDR2: SGHTA, FQGTGA. Trimming took off 5 bases at V and 8 bases at J, with 13 bases between the two ends. The chain's CDR3 is CASSPPGQDEQFF. The CDR3, as DNA: TGTGCCAGCAGCCCCCCGGGCCAGGATGAGCAGTTCTTC. The full variable domain, with the rest looked up from reference TRBV7-3 and TRBJ2-1, is GAGVSQTPSNKVTEKGKYVELRCDPISGHTALYWYRQSLGQGPEFLIYFQGTGAADDSGLPNDRFFAVRPEGSVSTLKIQRTERGDSAVYLCASSPPGQDEQFFGPGTRLTVL.

The genes are TRBV5-1 and TRBJ1-6, with 7 nucleotides matching TRBD1. Germline values: CDR1 SGHRS, CDR2 YFSETQ. The V segment lost 4 bases and the J segment 5 bases; nucleotides outside the gene matches: 6. The CDR3 sequence is 15 residues long. This CDR3 reads CASSPGDSNNSPLHF. The DNA for the CDR3 is TGCGCCAGCAGCCCCGGGGACAGTAATAATTCACCCCTCCACTTT. The full variable domain, completed using reference TRBV5-1 and TRBJ1-6, is KAGVTQTPRYLIKTRGQQVTLSCSPISGHRSVSWYQQTPGQGLQFLFEYFSETQRNKGNFPGRFSGRQFSNSRSEMNVSTLELGDSALYLCASSPGDSNNSPLHFGNGTRLTVT.

V usage is TRBV2 and J usage is TRBJ1-5; D gene unclear. The CDR3 is 14 amino acids. Germline assignment: CDR1 SNHLY and CDR2 FYNNEI. The V gene lost 8 bases and the J gene lost 0 bases, with 11 bases spanning the gap. Here the CDR3 reads CASRASNSNQPQHF. In DNA, the CDR3 is TGTGCCAGCCGCGCGAGTAATAGCAATCAGCCCCAGCATTTT.